This T cell receptor (beta chain) came from a study of cytomegalovirus exposure and HLA in healthy donors. About the research overall: Across 350 to 500 genotyped donors, over 70% landed in the Caucasian-associated ancestry cluster.

Study observations and caveats: Analyses of presence/absence relied on an assumption of roughly uniform sequencing depth across donors. Per a later analysis, fewer than 20,000 TCR beta sequences showed association with HLA alleles at 0.05 false discovery rate.

Primers included in the PCR were 60 Vbeta and 13 Jbeta primers. The authors' processing: Unique TCR beta chains numbered 80 million to 95 million in a later analysis, with roughly 11 million shared. The repertoire was sequenced with immunoSEQ multiplex PCR; TCRdb's copy has only in-frame clones and lacks some. That table furnishes V, J and clone size, whereas the DNA furnished D and trimming. Of under 150,000 clones in the sample, under 70% were seen once. Details on this clone: Antigen: not known.

The sequenced material came from PBMCs. The source of this sequence is a man younger than 35 in good health and CMV-seropositive.

The CDR3 reads CASSYDWETQYF. DNA for the CDR3: TGTGCCAGCAGTTACGACTGGGAGACCCAGTACTTC. This chain joins TRBV6-5 and TRBJ2-5; no clear D. With 2 bases removed from V and 5 bases from J, the gap between germline ends came to 6 bases. Per germline, CDR1 MNHEY and CDR2 SVGAGI. CDR3 length equals 12 residues.